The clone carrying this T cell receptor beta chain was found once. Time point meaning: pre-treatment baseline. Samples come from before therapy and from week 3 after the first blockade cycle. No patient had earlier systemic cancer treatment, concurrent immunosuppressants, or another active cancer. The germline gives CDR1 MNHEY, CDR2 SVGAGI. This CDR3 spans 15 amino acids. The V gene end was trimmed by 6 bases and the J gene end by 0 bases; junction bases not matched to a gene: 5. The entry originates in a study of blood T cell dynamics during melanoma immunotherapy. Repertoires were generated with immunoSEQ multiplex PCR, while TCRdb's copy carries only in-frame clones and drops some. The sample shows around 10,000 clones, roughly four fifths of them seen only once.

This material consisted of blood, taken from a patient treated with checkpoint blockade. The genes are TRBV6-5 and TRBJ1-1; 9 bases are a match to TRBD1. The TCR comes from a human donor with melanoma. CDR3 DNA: TGTGCCAGCAGCCTAGGGACAGGGATGAACACTGAAGCTTTCTTT. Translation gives CASSLGTGMNTEAFF.